These 18 T cell receptor beta chains share one sample of origin, sequenced in a study of response to subunit inactivated influenza vaccine. TCRdb analysed the RT-PCR reads with MiXCR anew, one entry per CDR3 protein. The repertoire consists of hundreds of thousands of distinct CDR3 sequences, with 12% to 15% occurring once and the leading ten covering 7.5% to 9%. Sequencing was performed on PBMCs from blood, taken 14 to 15 days before vaccination. These receptor sequences come from a man in his fifties who received an inactivated influenza vaccine.

The genes are TRBV20-1 and TRBJ2-5; unclear D gene. Looked up from germline, CDR1 is DFQATT and CDR2 is SNEGSKA (reference sequence). The CDR3 consists of 15 residues. Trimming cost V 2 bases and J 5 bases, with 18 bases left between them. The CDR3 DNA reads as TGCAGTGCTAGATCCTCAGCCGCCGTAGGGGAGACCCAGTACTTC. Amino acid sequence: CSARSSAAVGETQYF.

The chain is built from TRBV23-1 and TRBJ2-7; 8 bases map to TRBD2. TRBV23-1 is labeled an ORF, and its function is uncertain. V was clipped by 6 bases and J by 5 bases; unmatched bases: 15. This CDR3 is 16 amino acids long. CDR3 protein: CASRAQSVTSDDEQYF. CDR3 in DNA: TGCGCCAGCAGAGCACAATCGGTGACTAGCGACGACGAGCAGTACTTC.

Only a few counts were recorded for this clonotype. The chain uses TRBV20-1 and TRBJ1-3; no definite D call. Germline lookup yields CDR1 DFQATT and CDR2 SNEGSKA (reference sequence). The ends were cut back, 5 bases at V and 4 bases at J, with 15 bases in the middle. This CDR3 is built from 14 residues. The CDR3 nucleotides read TGCAGTGCTCCCGCGGGAAGGCTCGGAAACACCATATATTTT. This encodes CSAPAGRLGNTIYF.

The chain has TRBV28 and TRBJ1-5; D not certain. The CDR3 loop spans 14 amino acids. With 6 bases removed from V and 0 bases from J, the gap between germline ends came to 9 bases. Germline loops: CDR1 MDHEN, CDR2 SYDVKM. The CDR3 DNA sequence: TGTGCCAGCAGGTCGCTGATTAGCAATCAGCCCCAGCATTTT. It translates to CASRSLISNQPQHF.

The CDR3 reads CANGTGVCSNTEAFF. The CDR3 bases are TGCGCCAACGGGACAGGGGTCTGCTCGAACACTGAAGCTTTCTTT. This chain joins TRBV5-1 and TRBJ1-1, with 10 bases fitting TRBD1. Germline CDR1 and CDR2: SGHRS and YFSETQ. CDR3 length equals 15 residues. V was pared by 9 bases and J by 1 base, with 9 bases of the junction left unmatched.

The V and J genes are TRBV5-1 and TRBJ1-1, with D tentatively TRBD1 (5 bases). The germline CDR1 and CDR2 sequences are SGHRS and YFSETQ. The CDR3 is made up of 17 amino acids. V was shortened by 0 bases and J by 0 bases, with 15 bases between the two germline ends. This CDR3 is CASSLVTGGRVNTEAFF. CDR3 in DNA: TGCGCCAGCAGCTTGGTAACTGGGGGTCGGGTGAACACTGAAGCTTTCTTT.

The chain recombines TRBV9 with TRBJ2-7, with D unclear. The CDR3 extends over 16 amino acids. Germline V gene lookup returns CDR1 SGDLS and CDR2 YYNGEE. Between the trimmed V and J ends, which lost 4 bases and 6 bases, there was a span of 23 bases. Here the CDR3 reads CASSPHPDPMLGEQYF. DNA for the CDR3: TGTGCCAGCAGCCCCCACCCTGACCCGATGCTGGGCGAGCAGTACTTC.

This clonotype was seen more than once but under ten times. V usage is TRBV28 and J usage is TRBJ2-5, with 8 bases aligning to TRBD1. The CDR3 contains 16 residues. V shed 6 bases, J shed 9 bases, and the junction held 18 bases outside the gene matches. The germline V gene encodes CDR1 MDHEN and CDR2 SYDVKM. The CDR3 sequence: CASSSKDWTGSSAQYF. The CDR3 DNA sequence: TGTGCCAGCAGCTCAAAAGATTGGACAGGGTCATCGGCCCAGTACTTC.

This clonotype was counted many times. The rearrangement uses TRBV19 and TRBJ2-7; D call uncertain. CDR1 and CDR2 (germline): LNHDA, SQIVND (reference sequence). The length of the CDR3 is 14 residues. Trimming shortened V by 8 bases and J by 4 bases, and 18 bases separated the two germline ends. In DNA form, the CDR3 reads TGTGCCAGTTCACGTGAAGGCGGATTTTACGAGCAGTACTTC. Its translation is CASSREGGFYEQYF. Full variable domain (remainder filled in from reference TRBV19 and TRBJ2-7): DGGITQSPKYLFRKEGQNVTLSCEQNLNHDAMYWYRQDPGQGLRLIYYSQIVNDFQKGDIAEGYSVSREKKESFPLTVTSAQKNPTAFYLCASSREGGFYEQYFGPGTRLTVT.

The CDR3 protein is CASSQVFGRNEQFF. Written as DNA, the CDR3 is TGTGCCAGCAGCCAAGTCTTTGGTCGGAATGAGCAGTTCTTC. The gene calls are TRBV3-1 and TRBJ2-1; D not resolved. The germline V and J ends were trimmed by 1 base and 7 bases, with 11 bases remaining between them. Germline CDR1 and CDR2: LGHDT and YNNKEL (reference sequence). This CDR3 spans 14 amino acids.

The chain recombines TRBV5-1 with TRBJ2-7; tentative D call: TRBD1 (6 bases). The CDR3 runs to 15 residues. Germline lookup yields CDR1 SGHRS and CDR2 YFSETQ. V lost 4 bases and J 2 bases, leaving 16 bases between the germline ends. The CDR3 loop is CASSQAGTYTYEQYF. CDR3 in DNA: TGCGCCAGCAGCCAAGCAGGGACATACACCTACGAGCAGTACTTC.

This clonotype has only a few counts. The chain is built from TRBV28 and TRBJ2-1; D ambiguous. V was clipped by 3 bases and J by 2 bases, with 17 bases between them. From germline, CDR1 is MDHEN and CDR2 SYDVKM. The CDR3 is made up of 17 amino acids. The CDR3 DNA reads TGTGCCAGCAGTTTCGATGGGATGGATCTAACCTACAATGAGCAGTTCTTC. Protein: CASSFDGMDLTYNEQFF.

Note on this clonotype: A much larger clone lies one base from this, so it may be a read error. The chain has TRBV20-1 and TRBJ2-3, with 11 nucleotides matching TRBD2. In germline, CDR1 is DFQATT, CDR2 SNEGSKA (reference sequence). The CDR3 contains 14 residues. The junction had 4 bases not matched to a gene; V was cut back by 6 bases and J by 2 bases. The CDR3 bases are TGCAGTGCCTCGGGACTAGCGGTCACAGATACGCAGTATTTT. Residues: CSASGLAVTDTQYF.

The rearrangement joins TRBV2 to TRBJ2-1; 8 bases map to TRBD2. Unmatched junction bases numbered 7, after V lost 3 bases and J lost 3 bases. Looked up from germline, CDR1 is SNHLY and CDR2 is FYNNEI. This CDR3 region has 16 residues. This CDR3 is CASSERRGAFYNEQFF. The CDR3 bases are TGTGCCAGCAGTGAGCGGCGGGGGGCCTTCTACAATGAGCAGTTCTTC.

The chain joins TRBV15 to TRBJ2-3; 7 nucleotides agree with TRBD2. This CDR3 has 17 amino acids. From germline, CDR1 is LNHNV and CDR2 YYDKDF (reference sequence). V gave up 0 bases and J gave up 0 bases; unmatched junction bases: 6. The chain's CDR3 is CATSRESLAVSTDTQYF. The CDR3 bases are TGTGCCACCAGCAGAGAGTCGCTAGCGGTTAGCACAGATACGCAGTATTTT.

As DNA, the CDR3 is TGTGCCAGCCGGGCCTCTAGGGCCGGCGAGCAGTACTTC. Translation: CASRASRAGEQYF. This chain joins TRBV6-1 and TRBJ2-7; no firm D call. Trimming removed 8 bases at V and 6 bases at J, with 17 bases between. This CDR3 is built from 13 residues. Germline loops: CDR1 MNHNS, CDR2 SASEGT.

This clonotype was detected only a few times. The chain couples TRBV11-1 to TRBJ1-5; D ambiguous. V was trimmed by 1 base and J by 4 bases, leaving 11 bases between them. CDR1 is SGHAT and CDR2 is FQDESV in the germline V gene (reference sequence). This CDR3 spans 15 amino acids. CDR3 sequence: CASSLGPEMNQPQHF. The CDR3 DNA reads as TGTGCCAGCAGCTTAGGGCCGGAAATGAATCAGCCCCAGCATTTT.

In this sample, this clonotype turned up a few times. The rearrangement joins TRBV18 to TRBJ2-1, with D uncertain. Per germline, CDR1 KGHSH and CDR2 LQKENI. V lost 1 base, J lost 5 bases, and 6 bases lay in between. The CDR3 consists of 13 residues. The CDR3 reads CASSPRNHNEQFF. The DNA for the CDR3 is TGTGCCAGCTCACCACGGAATCACAATGAGCAGTTCTTC.